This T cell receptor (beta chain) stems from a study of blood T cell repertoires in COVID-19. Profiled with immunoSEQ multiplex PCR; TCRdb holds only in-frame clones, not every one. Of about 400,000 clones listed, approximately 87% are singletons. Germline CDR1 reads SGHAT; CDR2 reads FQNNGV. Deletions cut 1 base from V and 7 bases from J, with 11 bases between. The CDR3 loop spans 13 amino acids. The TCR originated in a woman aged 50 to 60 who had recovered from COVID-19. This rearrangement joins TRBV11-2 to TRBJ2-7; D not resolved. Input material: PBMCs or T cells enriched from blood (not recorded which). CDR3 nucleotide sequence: TGTGCCAGCAGCTTAGTGCCCACCGGTGAGCAGTACTTC. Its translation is CASSLVPTGEQYF.